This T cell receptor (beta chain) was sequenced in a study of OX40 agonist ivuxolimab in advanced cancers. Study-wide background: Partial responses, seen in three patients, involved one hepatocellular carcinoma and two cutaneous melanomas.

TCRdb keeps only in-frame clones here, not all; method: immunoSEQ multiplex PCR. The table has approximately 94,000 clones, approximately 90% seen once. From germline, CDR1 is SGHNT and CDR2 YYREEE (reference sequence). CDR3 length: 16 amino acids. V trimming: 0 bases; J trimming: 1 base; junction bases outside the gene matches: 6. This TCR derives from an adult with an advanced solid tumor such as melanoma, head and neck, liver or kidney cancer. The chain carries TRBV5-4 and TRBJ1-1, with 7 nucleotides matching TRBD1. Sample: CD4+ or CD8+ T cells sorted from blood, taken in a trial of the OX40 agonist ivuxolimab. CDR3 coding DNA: TGTGCCAGCAGCTTGGTGCAGGGGGGGGCGAACACTGAAGCTTTCTTT. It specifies CASSLVQGGANTEAFF.